The clone carrying this T cell receptor beta chain was seen a handful of times. The data were taken from a study of T-cell reconstitution after alpha-beta-depleted transplantation in children. Germline loops: CDR1 SGHRS, CDR2 YFSETQ. Deletions cut 0 bases from V and 5 bases from J, with 11 bases between. The CDR3 spans 15 residues. Unique molecular identifiers were used in preparing the TCRbeta library. MiXCR, applied by TCRdb to the PCR reads, yields one record per CDR3 protein. The data contain a few hundred thousand distinct CDR3 sequences, about a tenth of them singletons. The sample in question was PBMCs from the stem cell graft donor, obtained from the stem cell graft. This sequence joins TRBV5-1 and TRBJ1-4, with D uncertain. The sequence came from a human donor who donated a stem cell graft to a child with SCID. CDR3 residues: CASSLGGFWNEKLFF. In DNA, the CDR3 is TGCGCCAGCAGCTTGGGAGGGTTCTGGAATGAAAAACTGTTTTTT.